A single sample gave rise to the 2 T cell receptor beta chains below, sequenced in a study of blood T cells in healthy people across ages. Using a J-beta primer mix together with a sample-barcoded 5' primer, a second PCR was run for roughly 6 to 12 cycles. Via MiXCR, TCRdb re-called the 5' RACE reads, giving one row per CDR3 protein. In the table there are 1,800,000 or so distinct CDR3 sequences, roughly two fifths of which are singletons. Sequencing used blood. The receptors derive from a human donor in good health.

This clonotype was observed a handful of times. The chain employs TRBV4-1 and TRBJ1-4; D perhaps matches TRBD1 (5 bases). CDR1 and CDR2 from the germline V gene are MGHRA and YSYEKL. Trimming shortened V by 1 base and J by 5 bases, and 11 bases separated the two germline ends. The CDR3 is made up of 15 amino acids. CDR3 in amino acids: CASSQGTGENEKLFF. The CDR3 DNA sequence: TGCGCCAGCAGCCAAGGAACAGGAGAGAATGAAAAACTGTTTTTT.

The CDR3 protein is CSEGGMNTEAFF. The CDR3, as DNA: TGCAGCGAGGGCGGAATGAACACTGAAGCTTTCTTT. The rearrangement links TRBV29-1 to TRBJ1-1; D is unclear. Germline values: CDR1 SQVTM, CDR2 ANQGSEA. CDR3 length: 12 amino acids. Trimming took 7 bases from V and 0 from J, leaving 9 bases between them.